Presented here are 30 T cell receptor beta chains from one specimen sequenced in a study of shared clonotypes between healthy human individuals. Assay: immunoSEQ multiplex PCR; the TCRdb copy retains only in-frame clones and omits some. Of 2.3 million or so clones listed, just over 90% were seen once; the top ten hold roughly 0.36%. Sequenced: naive CD4+ T cells from PBMCs. Subset of the sample: CD45RA+ positively selected. The origin of the receptors is a man in his late teens or twenties in good health. Some clones in this sample may be carry-over from other donors' samples.

V gene TRBV15 combines with J gene TRBJ2-7; TRBD1 agrees at 8 bases. The CDR3 is 15 amino acids. Trimming removed 9 bases from V and 0 bases from J; junction bases left unmatched: 10. The germline gives CDR1 LNHNV, CDR2 YYDKDF (reference sequence). The CDR3 region has the DNA TGTGCCACGGGGAATGACAGGGGACTCTCCTACGAGCAGTACTTC. Its translation is CATGNDRGLSYEQYF.

The chain carries TRBV15 and TRBJ2-1, with TRBD2 matching 10 bases. J lost 2 bases, V lost 5 bases, and 9 bases had no gene match. The CDR3 has 17 residues. Looked up from germline, CDR1 is LNHNV and CDR2 is YYDKDF (reference sequence). This CDR3 reads CATSADVSGRPYNEQFF. The CDR3 DNA reads TGTGCCACCAGCGCCGACGTTAGCGGGAGGCCCTACAATGAGCAGTTCTTC. Filled out from reference TRBV15 and TRBJ2-1, the complete variable domain reads DAMVIQNPRYQVTQFGKPVTLSCSQTLNHNVMYWYQQKSSQAPKLLFHYYDKDFNNEADTPDNFQSRRPNTSFCFLDIRSPGLGDTAMYLCATSADVSGRPYNEQFFGPGTRLTVL.

The V call is TRBV5-1, the J call TRBJ2-1; D unresolved. CDR3 length: 11 amino acids. Per germline, CDR1 SGHRS and CDR2 YFSETQ. V was trimmed by 3 bases and J by 6 bases, leaving 4 bases between them. The CDR3 DNA reads as TGCGCCAGCAGCTGGGGCAATGAGCAGTTCTTC. Its protein product is CASSWGNEQFF.

The chain couples TRBV4-1 to TRBJ2-5, with TRBD2 matching over 10 bases. The CDR3 spans 15 residues. Germline CDR1 is MGHRA and CDR2 is YSYEKL. The J segment lost 5 bases and the V segment lost 4 bases, leaving 7 bases of the junction unmatched. The CDR3 region is CASSPTGLAAETQYF. In nucleotides, the CDR3 is TGCGCCAGCAGCCCTACAGGACTAGCGGCTGAGACCCAGTACTTC.

The CDR3 loop reads CASSPPQQGQVQFF. CDR3 sequence (DNA): TGTGCCAGCAGCCCCCCCCAGCAGGGGCAGGTTCAGTTCTTC. This sequence joins TRBV7-9 and TRBJ2-1; D might be TRBD1 (6 bases). The length of the CDR3 is 14 residues. CDR1 SEHNR and CDR2 FQNEAQ come from the germline V gene (reference sequence). Deletions cut 5 bases from V and 13 bases from J, with 21 bases between.

A single count supports this clone. The V call is TRBV30, the J call TRBJ2-4, with D possibly TRBD2 on 5 matching bases. Germline values: CDR1 GTSNPN, CDR2 SVGIG (reference sequence). The CDR3 has 15 residues. V lost 1 base and J lost 3, with 13 bases in between. The CDR3 DNA follows: TGTGCCTGGAGTGGGCGATCCGGAGGCAAAAACATTCAGTACTTC. Translating it yields CAWSGRSGGKNIQYF.

CDR3 protein: CASSEWEVNTEAFF. CDR3 coding DNA: TGTGCCAGCAGTGAATGGGAGGTGAACACTGAAGCTTTCTTT. The chain uses TRBV6-1 and TRBJ1-1; D is undetermined. Trimming took off 2 bases at V and 0 bases at J, with 7 bases between the two ends. CDR3 size: 14 residues. CDR1 MNHNS and CDR2 SASEGT come from the germline V gene.

The chain couples TRBV6-5 to TRBJ2-2; TRBD2 is a possible D gene (6 bases). V lost 10 bases and J 2 bases, leaving 14 bases between the germline ends. The CDR3 totals 14 residues. Germline CDR1 is MNHEY and CDR2 is SVGAGI. The CDR3 coding sequence is TGTGCCACCATCGGGACTTTAAACACCGGGGAGCTGTTTTTT. As protein: CATIGTLNTGELFF.

The chain combines TRBV2 with TRBJ1-2; TRBD1 agrees at 8 bases. The germline CDR1 and CDR2 sequences are SNHLY and FYNNEI. Trimming took 2 bases from V and 8 from J; bases not matched to a gene: 4. This CDR3 region has 13 residues. The CDR3 DNA reads TGTGCCAGCAGTGAATACAGGGGGGGAGGCTACACCTTC. Protein: CASSEYRGGGYTF.

The rearrangement joins TRBV11-2 to TRBJ2-5; perhaps TRBD2 as D (7 bases). Germline V lookup: CDR1 SGHAT, CDR2 FQNNGV. The V end was cut by 5 bases, the J end by 6 bases, with 16 bases between. CDR3 length equals 14 residues. This CDR3 is CASSPPGGPQTQYF. In nucleotides, the CDR3 is TGTGCCAGCAGCCCACCCGGGGGGCCCCAGACCCAGTACTTC.

J is TRBJ2-5 and V is TRBV6-6; D might be TRBD2 (5 bases). From germline, CDR1 is MNHNY and CDR2 SVGAGI (reference sequence). Trimming shortened V by 0 bases and J by 9 bases, and 14 bases separated the two germline ends. The length of the CDR3 is 14 residues. This CDR3 is CASSYSPGSQAQYF. Written as DNA, the CDR3 is TGTGCCAGCAGTTACTCCCCGGGGTCGCAGGCCCAGTACTTC.

In this sample, this clone turned up a few times. This sample includes further DNA sequences coding for the same CDR3. This chain uses TRBV20-1 with TRBJ2-5, with no clear D. Deletions cut 2 bases from V and 2 bases from J, with 3 bases between. This CDR3 spans 11 amino acids. Germline CDR1 and CDR2: DFQATT and SNEGSKA (reference sequence). In DNA form, the CDR3 reads TGCAGTGCTAGAAGACAAGAGACCCAGTACTTC. Its translation: CSARRQETQYF.

The chain has TRBV7-2 and TRBJ2-1; D could derive from TRBD1 or TRBD2 (5 bases each). The CDR3 totals 13 residues. CDR1 and CDR2 from the germline V gene are SGHTA and FQGNSA. V lost 5 bases, J lost 10 bases, and 15 bases lay in between. The CDR3 spells CASSPLREGEQFF. The CDR3 nucleotides read TGTGCCAGCAGCCCCCTGCGTGAGGGGGAGCAGTTCTTC.

This chain links TRBV6-6 with TRBJ1-1; 9 bases fit TRBD1. The CDR3 spans 16 residues. Germline values: CDR1 MNHNY, CDR2 SVGAGI (reference sequence). V dropped 3 bases and J dropped 6; count of bases not matched to a gene: 11. CDR3 nucleotides: TGTGCCAGCAGTTATGGCCCTGGACAGGGGACGTCTGAAGCTTTCTTT. This codes for CASSYGPGQGTSEAFF.

The V call is TRBV5-4, the J call TRBJ2-7; 7 nucleotides align to TRBD1. The germline gives CDR1 SGHNT, CDR2 YYREEE (reference sequence). V gave up 9 bases and J gave up 5 bases; unmatched junction bases: 8. The CDR3 has 12 residues. CDR3 loop: CAIRQGGNEQYF. In DNA, the CDR3 is TGTGCCATCCGACAGGGTGGTAACGAGCAGTACTTC.

The rearrangement links TRBV6-1 to TRBJ2-7, with D possibly matching TRBD1 (6 bases). Trimming pared 6 bases from V and 3 bases from J, leaving 12 bases between. CDR1 and CDR2 from the germline V gene are MNHNS and SASEGT. The CDR3 extends over 13 amino acids. DNA for the CDR3: TGTGCCAGCAGGGGCAGGGGCTACTACGAGCAGTACTTC. Its protein product is CASRGRGYYEQYF.

The chain joins TRBV25-1 to TRBJ2-7; possible D gene TRBD2, 5 bases. With 5 bases removed from V and 6 bases from J, the gap between germline ends came to 17 bases. The CDR3 has 14 residues. Per the germline V gene, CDR1 is MGHDK and CDR2 is SYGVNS. The CDR3 spells CASSPMGVRGEQYF. In DNA form, the CDR3 reads TGTGCCAGCAGTCCCATGGGAGTACGGGGCGAGCAGTACTTC.

The rearrangement joins TRBV20-1 to TRBJ2-7; D unresolved. Germline CDR1 DFQATT, CDR2 SNEGSKA (reference sequence). The V and J ends lost 2 bases and 2 bases respectively, with 4 bases between them. This CDR3 region has 11 residues. This chain's CDR3 is CSARYTYEQYF. The CDR3 DNA reads as TGCAGTGCTAGATACACCTACGAGCAGTACTTC.

This clone was seen a single time. The rearrangement links TRBV7-9 to TRBJ1-4; D not certain. Germline CDR1 and CDR2: SEHNR and FQNEAQ (reference sequence). CDR3 size: 14 residues. V was trimmed by 2 bases and J by 2 bases, leaving 6 bases between them. The CDR3 loop is CASSLKQTNEKLFF. CDR3 coding DNA: TGTGCCAGCAGCTTAAAGCAGACTAATGAAAAACTGTTTTTT.

This rearrangement joins TRBV5-6 to TRBJ2-2; D may be TRBD1 (6 bases). V lost 4 bases and J lost 7, with 17 bases in between. This CDR3 is built from 15 residues. CDR1 and CDR2 (germline): SGHDT, YYEEEE. The CDR3 reads CASSPTEGHLGELFF. The CDR3 DNA sequence: TGTGCCAGCAGCCCAACTGAGGGACATCTCGGGGAGCTGTTTTTT.

For the CDR3, the DNA is TGTGCCAGCAGTTTGCTAGCGGGAGTACCCTACAATGAGCAGTTCTTC. This translates into CASSLLAGVPYNEQFF. The chain carries TRBV2 and TRBJ2-1, with 10 positions matching TRBD2. V trimming: 5 bases; J trimming: 2 bases; junction bases outside the gene matches: 6. CDR1 and CDR2 (germline): SNHLY, FYNNEI. The CDR3 loop spans 16 amino acids.

The chain is built from TRBV11-2 and TRBJ2-1; TRBD2 matches at 10 bases. The germline V gene has CDR1 SGHAT and CDR2 FQNNGV. With V trimmed by 0 bases and J by 9 bases, 2 bases remained unmatched. CDR3 length: 14 residues. CDR3 sequence (DNA): TGTGCCAGCAGCTTAGACGGACTAGCGGCTGAGCAGTTCTTC. This codes for CASSLDGLAAEQFF.

CDR3 DNA sequence: TGCGCCAGCAGCTTTGGCGTCCATGGCTACACCTTC. This translates into CASSFGVHGYTF. The chain carries TRBV5-1 and TRBJ1-2; D is undetermined. Germline V gene sequence: CDR1 SGHRS, CDR2 YFSETQ. CDR3 length equals 12 residues. Trimming removed 2 bases from V and 6 bases from J, with 8 bases in between.

The CDR3: CASSIRGTDLEAFF. DNA of the CDR3: TGCGCCAGCAGCATACGGGGGACCGACCTTGAAGCTTTCTTT. This rearrangement joins TRBV5-1 to TRBJ1-1; tentatively, D is TRBD1 (5 bases). V lost 4 bases, J lost 7 bases, and 17 bases lay in between. CDR1 and CDR2 from the germline V gene are SGHRS and YFSETQ. This CDR3 has 14 amino acids.

The rearrangement links TRBV5-1 to TRBJ1-2; TRBD1 matches at 9 bases. Germline CDR1 and CDR2: SGHRS and YFSETQ. The V segment lost 4 bases and the J segment 7 bases; nucleotides outside the gene matches: 8. This CDR3 is 14 amino acids long. CDR3 region: CASSPQGQGSGYTF. Here the CDR3 DNA reads TGCGCCAGCAGCCCGCAGGGACAGGGAAGTGGCTACACCTTC.

The J gene is TRBJ2-3, the V gene TRBV29-1, with 9 positions matching TRBD1. Germline V lookup: CDR1 SQVTM, CDR2 ANQGSEA. The CDR3 sequence is 13 residues long. The V gene end was trimmed by 6 bases and the J gene end by 0 bases; junction bases not matched to a gene: 1. CDR3 DNA sequence: TGCAGCGTCGACAGGGGGAGCACAGATACGCAGTATTTT. It yields the protein CSVDRGSTDTQYF.

The gene calls are TRBV9 and TRBJ2-6; maybe TRBD2 (6 bases). Germline values: CDR1 SGDLS, CDR2 YYNGEE. The CDR3 is made up of 17 amino acids. V lost 0 bases to trimming and J lost 1 base, with 11 bases between them. In DNA, the CDR3 is TGTGCCAGCAGCGTAGAGGGACTGAGATCTGGGGCCAACGTCCTGACTTTC. Residues: CASSVEGLRSGANVLTF.

The chain joins TRBV6-5 to TRBJ1-1, with D unclear. This CDR3 has 11 amino acids. The germline V gene encodes CDR1 MNHEY and CDR2 SVGAGI. The V and J ends lost 5 bases and 3 bases respectively, with 4 bases between them. The CDR3 nucleotides read TGTGCCAGCAGTATGGACACTGAAGCTTTCTTT. Its translation: CASSMDTEAFF.

This chain connects TRBV7-6 to TRBJ2-1, with D possibly being TRBD2 (6 bases). With 4 bases removed from V and 0 bases from J, the gap between germline ends came to 13 bases. The CDR3 extends over 16 amino acids. CDR1 is SGHVS and CDR2 is FNYEAQ in the germline V gene. This CDR3 reads CASSSLAQSSYNEQFF. CDR3 DNA sequence: TGTGCCAGCAGCTCCCTAGCGCAGAGCTCCTACAATGAGCAGTTCTTC.

On this clone itself: The sample holds other DNA sequences that translate to the same CDR3. The J gene is TRBJ2-7, the V gene TRBV2; D not resolved. The CDR3 totals 13 residues. Germline-derived CDR1 and CDR2 are SNHLY and FYNNEI. V shed 4 bases and J shed 0 bases, with 7 bases lying between them. CDR3 protein: CASSVGSSYEQYF. CDR3 DNA sequence: TGTGCCAGCAGTGTTGGTAGCTCCTACGAGCAGTACTTC.